Following are 20 T cell receptor beta chains from one sample sequenced in a study of radiotherapy plus CTLA-4 blockade in lung cancer. Repertoires were generated with immunoSEQ multiplex PCR, while TCRdb's copy carries only in-frame clones and drops some. This table has about 83,000 clones, around 81% appearing once. Material: peripheral blood, obtained from a patient treated with radiotherapy plus ipilimumab. The receptors derive from a human donor with non-small cell lung cancer who had a partial response to radiotherapy plus ipilimumab. Some clones in this sample may be carry-over from other donors' samples.

This clone was seen a handful of times. The chain carries TRBV7-2 and TRBJ1-2; weak D call: TRBD1 (6 bases). Germline V gives CDR1 SGHTA, CDR2 FQGNSA. Deletions cut 4 bases from V and 8 bases from J, with 17 bases between. CDR3 length: 14 residues. The CDR3 here is CASSSNQGHRGYTF. CDR3 nucleotides: TGTGCCAGCAGCTCTAACCAGGGACACCGGGGCTACACCTTC.

This clone showed up just a few times. V and J are TRBV5-4 and TRBJ2-6, with unresolved D. The CDR3 extends over 14 amino acids. Germline V gene lookup returns CDR1 SGHNT and CDR2 YYREEE (reference sequence). V was shortened by 2 bases and J by 0 bases, with 3 bases between the two germline ends. The CDR3 region has the DNA TGTGCCAGCAGCTTCTACTCTGGGGCCAACGTCCTGACTTTC. Translated: CASSFYSGANVLTF. Variable domain in full (rest from reference TRBV5-4 and TRBJ2-6): ETGVTQSPTHLIKTRGQQVTLRCSSQSGHNTVSWYQQALGQGPQFIFQYYREEENGRGNFPPRFSGLQFPNYSSELNVNALELDDSALYLCASSFYSGANVLTFGAGSRLTVL.

Details on this clone: Other nucleotide sequences in the sample specify the same CDR3. The rearrangement links TRBV7-2 to TRBJ1-1; D is unclear. CDR1 and CDR2 from the germline V gene are SGHTA and FQGNSA. The CDR3 extends over 13 amino acids. V was cut by 1 base and J by 2 bases, with 5 bases left in between. This CDR3 is CASSLGANTEAFF. The CDR3 DNA follows: TGTGCCAGCAGCTTAGGAGCCAACACTGAAGCTTTCTTT.

This clone was detected a few times. The chain combines TRBV6-6 with TRBJ2-7; TRBD1 might be the D (5 bases). Germline CDR1 reads MNHNY; CDR2 reads SVGAGI (reference sequence). Between the trimmed V and J ends, which lost 0 bases and 5 bases, there was a span of 14 bases. The CDR3 is 15 amino acids. CDR3 amino acids: CASSYSARVSHEQYF. The CDR3 bases are TGTGCCAGCAGTTACTCGGCCAGGGTGTCCCACGAGCAGTACTTC.

The chain links TRBV7-8 to TRBJ2-5; D perhaps matches TRBD2 (5 bases). V gave up 0 bases and J gave up 6 bases, with 14 bases separating them. The CDR3 length is 15 residues. Germline V CDR1 and CDR2: SGHVS, FQNEAQ. In DNA form, the CDR3 reads TGTGCCAGCAGCTTAGCGCACGAGGGCTGGAAGACCCAGTACTTC. It is translated as CASSLAHEGWKTQYF.

The chain joins TRBV27 to TRBJ1-2, with 11 bases that match TRBD1. This CDR3 has 15 amino acids. With 6 bases clipped from V and 5 bases from J, the junction kept 8 bases outside the gene matches. Germline CDR1 reads MNHEY; CDR2 reads SMNVEV (reference sequence). CDR3 amino acids: CASSNLGTGGYGYTF. The CDR3 nucleotides read TGTGCCAGCAGCAACCTGGGGACAGGGGGTTATGGCTACACCTTC.

The chain carries TRBV7-8 and TRBJ2-3, with D maybe TRBD2 (5 bases). V lost 5 bases and J lost 10, with 10 bases in between. Looked up from germline, CDR1 is SGHVS and CDR2 is FQNEAQ. The CDR3 runs 11 residues. This CDR3 is CASSRTDAQYF. Written as DNA, the CDR3 is TGTGCCAGCAGCCGGACTGACGCGCAGTATTTT. Looking up the rest from reference TRBV7-8 and TRBJ2-3 gives the full variable domain: GAGVSQSPRYKVAKRGQDVALRCDPISGHVSLFWYQQALGQGPEFLTYFQNEAQLDKSGLPSDRFFAERPEGSVSTLKIQRTQQEDSAVYLCASSRTDAQYFGPGTRLTVL.

The chain uses TRBV28 and TRBJ2-7; 12 nucleotides align to TRBD1. Germline V gene sequence: CDR1 MDHEN, CDR2 SYDVKM. This CDR3 is 14 amino acids long. The V gene end was trimmed by 5 bases and the J gene end by 7 bases; junction bases not matched to a gene: 6. CDR3 residues: CASSPGQGALEQYF. DNA for the CDR3: TGTGCCAGCAGTCCGGGACAGGGGGCGCTAGAGCAGTACTTC.

The chain recombines TRBV11-2 with TRBJ1-4, with D uncertain. The germline V gene has CDR1 SGHAT and CDR2 FQNNGV. V was trimmed by 0 bases and J by 7 bases, leaving 21 bases between them. The CDR3 length is 18 residues. The CDR3 sequence is CASSLEPNVWGRGEKLFF. CDR3 DNA sequence: TGTGCCAGCAGCTTAGAGCCCAATGTATGGGGTCGGGGTGAAAAACTGTTTTTT. The full variable domain, rest sourced from reference TRBV11-2 and TRBJ1-4, is EAGVAQSPRYKIIEKRQSVAFWCNPISGHATLYWYQQILGQGPKLLIQFQNNGVVDDSQLPKDRFSAERLKGVDSTLKIQPAKLEDSAVYLCASSLEPNVWGRGEKLFFGSGTQLSVL.

This clone was counted between two and nine times. The gene calls are TRBV19 and TRBJ2-2; D might be TRBD2 (6 bases). V lost 1 base and J 9 bases, leaving 9 bases between the germline ends. The CDR3 is 13 amino acids. Germline V gene lookup returns CDR1 LNHDA and CDR2 SQIVND (reference sequence). CDR3 in DNA: TGTGCCAGTAGTATAGGGGGAGGAAGGGAGCTGTTTTTT. Protein product: CASSIGGGRELFF.

The chain joins TRBV6-6 to TRBJ2-3; 13 nucleotides match TRBD2. Germline-derived CDR1 and CDR2 are MNHNY and SVGAGI (reference sequence). The CDR3 loop spans 16 amino acids. The V gene end was trimmed by 6 bases and the J gene end by 4 bases; junction bases not matched to a gene: 7. This chain's CDR3 is CASRSTSGGNSDTQYF. CDR3 nucleotide sequence: TGTGCCAGCAGGTCGACTAGCGGGGGGAACTCAGATACGCAGTATTTT.

The genes are TRBV18 and TRBJ1-1, with 8 bases that match TRBD1. Trimming cost V 4 bases and J 6 bases; bases outside gene matches: 4. Germline CDR1 reads KGHSH; CDR2 reads LQKENI. The CDR3 has 13 amino acids. The CDR3 loop reads CASSRQGLAEAFF. CDR3 DNA sequence: TGTGCCAGCTCACGACAGGGGCTCGCTGAAGCTTTCTTT.

The chain uses TRBV7-2 and TRBJ2-7; 7 positions agree with TRBD2. The CDR3 runs 15 residues. Per germline, CDR1 SGHTA and CDR2 FQGNSA. V lost 3 bases, J lost 2 bases, and 7 bases stayed unmatched. The CDR3: CASSFRSAGAYEQYF. Here the CDR3 DNA reads TGTGCCAGCAGCTTCAGGAGCGCGGGAGCCTACGAGCAGTACTTC.

The CDR3 nucleotides are TGTGCCAGCAGCCCAGGAACCAATGAGCAGTTCTTC. This encodes CASSPGTNEQFF. The chain combines TRBV11-3 with TRBJ2-1; no reliable D call. The V and J ends lost 5 bases and 6 bases respectively, with 8 bases between them. CDR1 and CDR2 (germline): SGHNT, YENEEA. The CDR3 is 12 amino acids.

The chain has TRBV7-9 and TRBJ1-2, with TRBD1 identical over 7 bases. V dropped 4 bases and J dropped 6; count of bases not matched to a gene: 17. This CDR3 is built from 17 residues. Germline CDR1 SEHNR, CDR2 FQNEAQ (reference sequence). CDR3 protein: CASSWGGRYDRVDGYTF. As DNA, the CDR3 is TGTGCCAGCAGCTGGGGCGGTAGATATGACAGGGTAGATGGCTACACCTTC.

This chain joins TRBV7-6 and TRBJ1-1, with D possibly TRBD1 on 6 matching bases. V was pared by 5 bases and J by 7 bases, with 17 bases between. Germline V gene sequence: CDR1 SGHVS, CDR2 FNYEAQ. The CDR3 is 14 amino acids. CDR3 amino acids: CASSELTVGGEAFF. CDR3 bases: TGTGCCAGCAGCGAATTGACCGTAGGGGGTGAAGCTTTCTTT.

The V gene is TRBV5-4, the J gene TRBJ2-7; weak D call: TRBD1 (6 bases). Trimming took 4 bases from V and 3 from J, leaving 23 bases between them. Germline loops: CDR1 SGHNT, CDR2 YYREEE (reference sequence). The CDR3 totals 17 residues. CDR3 nucleotides: TGTGCCAGCAGCCCAAGATCTGTCGCCAGGGGAAACTACGAGCAGTACTTC. Protein sequence: CASSPRSVARGNYEQYF.

The gene calls are TRBV19 and TRBJ2-1, with a weak D call TRBD1 (6 bases). The germline V gene has CDR1 LNHDA and CDR2 SQIVND (reference sequence). Trimming removed 5 bases at V and 0 bases at J, with 14 bases between. The CDR3 length is 16 residues. The CDR3 here is CASSPQGMSSYNEQFF. In DNA, the CDR3 is TGTGCCAGTAGTCCTCAGGGGATGAGCTCCTACAATGAGCAGTTCTTC.

The chain carries TRBV6-5 and TRBJ2-3; possible D gene TRBD2, 7 bases. The CDR3 sequence is 15 residues long. V lost 5 bases and J 5 bases, leaving 17 bases between the germline ends. CDR1 MNHEY and CDR2 SVGAGI come from the germline V gene. The CDR3 DNA reads as TGTGCCAGCAGTCCGCGCGGGGGCAGGGGAGATACGCAGTATTTT. Translating it yields CASSPRGGRGDTQYF.

The rearrangement links TRBV5-6 to TRBJ1-4; 12 bases are shared with TRBD1. Trimming removed 5 bases from V and 2 bases from J; junction bases left unmatched: 7. There are 17 residues in the CDR3. CDR1 and CDR2 from the germline V gene are SGHDT and YYEEEE. CDR3 sequence reads: CASSSIGTGGTNEKLFF. The CDR3 DNA is TGTGCCAGCAGTTCGATCGGGACAGGGGGCACTAATGAAAAACTGTTTTTT.